This TCR beta chain was recovered during a study of a mutant IDH1 vaccine in newly diagnosed glioma. Study summary: Receipt of radiotherapy, temozolomide, or both preceded the study, and most received both. General observations from the study: 80% to 95% of patients showed vaccine-induced immune responses across multiple MHC alleles.

With regard to this clone: The antigen remains unidentified.

Using immunoSEQ multiplex PCR, the repertoire was profiled, and TCRdb retains in-frame clones only, with some absent. The sample has 40,000 or so clones, roughly nine tenths seen once. Time point in this sample: week 5, during vaccination. Each dose of the vaccine consisted of 300 ug of mutant IDH1 20-mer peptide, with topical imiquimod. Sequences were derived from PBMCs, sampled from a glioma patient whose treatment included an IDH1 peptide vaccine. The TCR originated in a man aged 45-65 years with glioma.

The CDR3 DNA sequence: TGTGCCAGTACCTCCGTTGGGGAGCTGTTTTTT. Translated, it gives CASTSVGELFF. The V gene is TRBV19, the J gene TRBJ2-2, with D unresolved. The ends were cut back, 7 bases at V and 8 bases at J, with 8 bases in the middle. The length of the CDR3 is 11 residues. The germline gives CDR1 LNHDA, CDR2 SQIVND (reference sequence).